The rows below give T cell receptor beta chains drawn from one sample of a study of low-dose radiotherapy and immunotherapy resistance in tumors. A single record per CDR3 protein comes from TCRdb applying MiXCR to the reads. This table holds about 39,000 distinct CDR3 sequences, about a fifth found once. This specimen consisted of PBMCs, obtained after low-dose radiotherapy plus immunotherapy. The receptor source for this set is a female donor with ovarian cancer. The CDR3 runs from the conserved cysteine through the conserved F or W. A D gene is named only where the DNA matches it firmly. The size of a clone is reported for some rows only, either as once, few or many, or as a class for expanded clones.

many | TRBJ2-7 | TRBV7-9 | - | TGTGCCAGCAGCTTAGTCCGACAGGAGGTAGGGCAGTACTTC | CASSLVRQEVGQYF
few | TRBJ1-1 | TRBV29-1 | TRBD1 | TGCAGCGTTATCTGGGGACAGTTGAACACTGAAGCTTTCTTT | CSVIWGQLNTEAFF
- | TRBJ2-3 | TRBV28 | - | TGTGCCAGCAGTTTACAGGGATCAGATACGCAGTATTTT | CASSLQGSDTQYF
many | TRBJ1-5 | TRBV7-6 | - | TGTGCCAGCAGCCAAGGGTGGGGGGAGTATAATCAGCCCCAGCATTTT | CASSQGWGEYNQPQHF
many | TRBJ2-3 | TRBV19 | - | TGTGCCAGTACCTATGATCCTCAACAGGGAGGCACAGATACGCAGTATTTT | CASTYDPQQGGTDTQYF
many | TRBJ1-1 | TRBV4-1 | - | TGCGCCAGCAGCCCAGTAGTAAGTGCGGACACTGAAGCTTTCTTT | CASSPVVSADTEAFF
many | TRBJ1-5 | TRBV19 | - | TGTGCCAGTACCCCCGCAGGGGTTAGGGATCAGCCCCAGCATTTT | CASTPAGVRDQPQHF
many | TRBJ1-1 | TRBV14 | - | TGTGCCAGCAGCCAAGTCCGCCCATCCCCATTGTTGAACACTGAAGCTTTCTTT | CASSQVRPSPLLNTEAFF
many | TRBJ2-3 | TRBV5-1 | - | TGCGCCAGCAGCTTTCAGACTAGTCCCTACACAGATACGCAGTATTTT | CASSFQTSPYTDTQYF
many | TRBJ2-1 | TRBV29-1 | - | TGCAGCGTTGAATCGTCCGTGGCAGCCGGGGACAATGAGCAGTTCTTC | CSVESSVAAGDNEQFF
- | TRBJ1-2 | TRBV5-1 | - | TGCGCCAGCAGCTTGTCGCGTGCGGATGGCTACACCTTC | CASSLSRADGYTF
- | TRBJ1-2 | TRBV7-3 | - | TGTGCCAGCATCCGTTCGTGGGGATTAGGGGCAGTCTATGGCTACACCTTC | CASIRSWGLGAVYGYTF
many | TRBJ2-7 | TRBV2 | - | TGTGCCAGCAGAAGAGGTCCAGTCGAGCAGTACTTC | CASRRGPVEQYF
many | TRBJ2-7 | TRBV14 | TRBD1 | TGTGCCAGCAGCCAAGCCGGGACAGGGGATGTGAGGGAGCAGTACTTC | CASSQAGTGDVREQYF
many | TRBJ1-5 | TRBV27 | - | TGTGCCAGCAGTTACGGCGGGCAGCCCCAGCATTTT | CASSYGGQPQHF
once | TRBJ1-6 | TRBV5-4 | - | TGTGCCAGCAGCTTGGGCACGGCCAGGGGAGTTAGTAATTCACCCCTCCACTTT | CASSLGTARGVSNSPLHF
many | TRBJ2-7 | TRBV7-8 | TRBD2 | TGTGCCAGCAGCTTAGCCGGGACTAGCGGGCCCGAGCAGTACTTC | CASSLAGTSGPEQYF
medium-sized | TRBJ2-7 | TRBV6-1 | - | TGTGCCAGCAGTGAAAGAACAGCTTATAATAGGTACGAGCAGTACTTC | CASSERTAYNRYEQYF
few | TRBJ2-3 | TRBV5-1 | TRBD1 | TGCGCCAGCAGCTTGGGGGACAGGGGAAACACAGATACGCAGTATTTT | CASSLGDRGNTDTQYF
once | TRBJ2-3 | TRBV9 | - | TGTGCCAGCAGCGTAGGCGGGATCCCCACAGATACGCAGTATTTT | CASSVGGIPTDTQYF
many | TRBJ2-7 | TRBV2 | - | TGTGCCAGCAGTGAGGTGACGCTCTACGAGCAGTACTTC | CASSEVTLYEQYF
many | TRBJ2-5 | TRBV24-1 | - | TGTGCCACCAGTGATTTTTGGGAGACCCAGTACTTC | CATSDFWETQYF
many | TRBJ2-4 | TRBV27 | - | TGTGCCAGCAGCCGACAGGGAGGGGACATTCAGTACTTC | CASSRQGGDIQYF
large | TRBJ1-5 | TRBV6-2/TRBV6-3 | - | TGTGCCAGCAGTTACTCGATAACGGGCCTGGGGCCCCAGCATTTT | CASSYSITGLGPQHF
many | TRBJ1-5 | TRBV12-5 | - | TGTGCTAGTGCCGCAGGGAGAAATCAGCCCCAGCATTTT | CASAAGRNQPQHF
many | TRBJ2-2 | TRBV23-1 | - | TGCGCCAGCAGTCAAATGCGGGATCGGGCCGGAGAGGAGCTGTTTTTT | CASSQMRDRAGEELFF
many | TRBJ1-1 | TRBV21-1 | - | TGTGCCAGCAGCACGGGTGGAGCAGGGCTAATGAACACTGAAGCTTTCTTT | CASSTGGAGLMNTEAFF
many | TRBJ1-4 | TRBV19 | - | TGTGCCACCCGGACCGATACTAATGAAAAACTGTTTTTT | CATRTDTNEKLFF
many | TRBJ1-2 | TRBV27 | - | TGTGCCAGCAGTTTTCATGGCTACACCTTC | CASSFHGYTF
many | TRBJ1-6 | TRBV7-3 | TRBD1 | TGTGCCAGCAGCTTGACAGGGGGCGATTCACCCCTCCACTTT | CASSLTGGDSPLHF
many | TRBJ2-2 | TRBV7-9 | TRBD1 | TGTGCCAGCAGCTTACCGGACAGGGGCAACACCGGGGAGCTGTTTTTT | CASSLPDRGNTGELFF
many | TRBJ1-1 | TRBV5-1 | - | TGTGCCAGCAGCTTAACATTGAACACTGAAGCTTTCTTT | CASSLTLNTEAFF
many | TRBJ2-7 | TRBV4-1 | - | TGCGCCAGCAGCCCACCGACCCTTACCTACGAGCAGTACTTC | CASSPPTLTYEQYF
- | TRBJ2-7 | TRBV5-8 | TRBD2 | TGTGCCAGCAGCTTATGGACTAGGGCAGCCAACTACGAGCAGTACTTC | CASSLWTRAANYEQYF
- | TRBJ2-1 | TRBV28 | - | TGTGCCAGCAGTTTGGGGAGCGAGCAGTTCTTC | CASSLGSEQFF
few | TRBJ1-2 | TRBV5-3 | TRBD1 | TGTGCCAGAAGCTTATCTCGGACAGGGGGCTTCGGCTACACCTTC | CARSLSRTGGFGYTF
few | TRBJ2-2 | TRBV10-2 | - | - | CATKTGTGLTGELFFF
many | TRBJ2-7 | TRBV7-2 | TRBD2 | TGTGCCAGCAGGGGAGAGCGGGGGGGCCCCTACGAGCAGTACTTC | CASRGERGGPYEQYF
many | TRBJ2-1 | TRBV20-1 | - | TGCAGTGCTCGCTCCCCGACGGGATACAATGAGCAGTTCTTC | CSARSPTGYNEQFF
many | TRBJ2-1 | TRBV2 | - | TGTGCCAGCAGTGAAAGGGGGGACACCAGTGAGCAGTTCTTC | CASSERGDTSEQFF
many | TRBJ2-7 | TRBV12-3/TRBV12-4 | TRBD1 | TGTGCCAGCAGTCGACTGGGACAGGCCCACGAGCAGTACTTC | CASSRLGQAHEQYF
many | TRBJ1-1 | TRBV6-6 | - | TGTGCCAGCACCGCGATGAACACTGAAGCTTTCTTT | CASTAMNTEAFF
many | TRBJ2-2 | TRBV20-1 | - | TGCAGTGCTAGTCTGGCGAACACCGGGGAGCTGTTTTTT | CSASLANTGELFF
many | TRBJ2-7 | TRBV6-2/TRBV6-3 | - | TGTGCCAGCAGACCTGGGGGCCACGAGCAGTACTTC | CASRPGGHEQYF
many | TRBJ2-7 | TRBV25-1 | - | TGTGCCAGCAGTGACAACAGGGTTAGCCCCTACGAGCAGTACTTC | CASSDNRVSPYEQYF
- | TRBJ1-1 | TRBV9 | - | TGTGCCAGCAGCGCCTTGGGACAGAACACTGAAGCTTTCTTT | CASSALGQNTEAFF